The T cell receptor (beta chain) described here comes from a study of T-cell reconstitution after alpha-beta-depleted transplantation in children. Trimming took 6 bases from V and 0 from J; bases not matched to a gene: 13. The germline V gene encodes CDR1 DFQATT and CDR2 SNEGSKA (reference sequence). The CDR3 is 18 amino acids. The TCRbeta library incorporated unique molecular identifiers. TCRdb passed the PCR reads through MiXCR, listing each CDR3 protein once. The sample has about a million distinct CDR3 sequences; about 31% are singletons. This TCR was recovered from a boy under three years old who had a stem cell transplant for SCID, so the T cells may come from the graft donor. The V call is TRBV20-1, the J call TRBJ2-1; 11 positions match TRBD2. Sample: PBMCs, mostly from graft donor cells, taken 360 days after TCRalphabeta/CD19-depleted stem cell transplant. The CDR3 DNA is TGCAGTGCCCAAGGGGATAGCGGGGGGGTCCCCTCCTACAATGAGCAGTTCTTC. Translating it yields CSAQGDSGGVPSYNEQFF.